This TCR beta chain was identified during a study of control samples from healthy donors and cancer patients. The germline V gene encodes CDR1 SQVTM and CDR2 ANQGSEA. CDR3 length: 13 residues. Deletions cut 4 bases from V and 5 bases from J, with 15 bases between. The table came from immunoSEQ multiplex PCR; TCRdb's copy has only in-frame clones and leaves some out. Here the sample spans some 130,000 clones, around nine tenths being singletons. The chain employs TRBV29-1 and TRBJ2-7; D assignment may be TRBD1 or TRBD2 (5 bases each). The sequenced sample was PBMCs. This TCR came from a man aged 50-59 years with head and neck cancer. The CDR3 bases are TGCAGCGTTGTCGGATGGCAGGGACACGAGCAGTACTTC. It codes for CSVVGWQGHEQYF.